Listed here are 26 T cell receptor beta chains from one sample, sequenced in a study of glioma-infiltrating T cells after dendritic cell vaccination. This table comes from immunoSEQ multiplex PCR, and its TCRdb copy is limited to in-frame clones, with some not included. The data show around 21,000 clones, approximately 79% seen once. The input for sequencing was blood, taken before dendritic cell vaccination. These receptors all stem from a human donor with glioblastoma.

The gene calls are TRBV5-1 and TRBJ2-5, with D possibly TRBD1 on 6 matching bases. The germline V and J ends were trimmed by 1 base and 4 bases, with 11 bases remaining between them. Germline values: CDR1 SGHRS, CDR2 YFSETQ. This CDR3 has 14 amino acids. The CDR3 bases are TGCGCCAGCAGCTTGCTTTCGACAGGAGAGACCCAGTACTTC. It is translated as CASSLLSTGETQYF. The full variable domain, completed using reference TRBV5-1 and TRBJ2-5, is KAGVTQTPRYLIKTRGQQVTLSCSPISGHRSVSWYQQTPGQGLQFLFEYFSETQRNKGNFPGRFSGRQFSNSRSEMNVSTLELGDSALYLCASSLLSTGETQYFGPGTRLLVL.

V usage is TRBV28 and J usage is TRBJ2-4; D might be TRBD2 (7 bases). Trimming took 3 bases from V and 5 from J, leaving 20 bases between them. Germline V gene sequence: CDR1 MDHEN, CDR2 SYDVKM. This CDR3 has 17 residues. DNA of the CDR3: TGTGCCAGCAGTTTCATAAGGGGGAGGGCCCTGGAAAACATTCAGTACTTC. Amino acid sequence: CASSFIRGRALENIQYF.

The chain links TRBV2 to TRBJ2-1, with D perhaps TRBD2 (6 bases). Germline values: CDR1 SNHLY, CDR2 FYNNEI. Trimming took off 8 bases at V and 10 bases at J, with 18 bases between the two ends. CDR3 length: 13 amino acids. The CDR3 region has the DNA TGTGCCAGCCTAACCCGGGACTCCACGGAGCAGTTCTTC. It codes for CASLTRDSTEQFF.

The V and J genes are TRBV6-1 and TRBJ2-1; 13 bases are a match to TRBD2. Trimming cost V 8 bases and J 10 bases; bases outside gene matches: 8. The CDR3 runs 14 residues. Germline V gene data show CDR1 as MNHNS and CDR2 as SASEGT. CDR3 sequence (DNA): TGTGCCAGCGGGGGACTAGCGGGAAAGGGGGAGCAGTTCTTC. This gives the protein CASGGLAGKGEQFF.

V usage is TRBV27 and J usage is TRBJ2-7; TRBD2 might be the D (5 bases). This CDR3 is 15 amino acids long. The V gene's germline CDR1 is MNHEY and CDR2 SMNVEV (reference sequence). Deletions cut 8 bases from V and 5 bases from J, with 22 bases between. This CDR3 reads CASAKKSDRGDEQYF. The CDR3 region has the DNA TGTGCCAGCGCAAAAAAGTCAGACCGGGGTGACGAGCAGTACTTC.

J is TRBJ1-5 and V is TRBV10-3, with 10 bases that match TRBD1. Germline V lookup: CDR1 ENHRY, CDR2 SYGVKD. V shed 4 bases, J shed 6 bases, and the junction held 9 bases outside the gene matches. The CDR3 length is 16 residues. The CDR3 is CAISGGGQGNFQPQHF. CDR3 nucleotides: TGTGCCATCAGTGGGGGGGGACAGGGGAATTTTCAGCCCCAGCATTTT.

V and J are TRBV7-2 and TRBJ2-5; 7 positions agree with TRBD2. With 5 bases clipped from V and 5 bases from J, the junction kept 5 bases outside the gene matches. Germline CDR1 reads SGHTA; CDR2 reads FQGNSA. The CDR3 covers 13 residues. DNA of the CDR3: TGTGCCAGCAGCCCTGTCGGGAGGGAGACCCAGTACTTC. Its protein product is CASSPVGRETQYF.

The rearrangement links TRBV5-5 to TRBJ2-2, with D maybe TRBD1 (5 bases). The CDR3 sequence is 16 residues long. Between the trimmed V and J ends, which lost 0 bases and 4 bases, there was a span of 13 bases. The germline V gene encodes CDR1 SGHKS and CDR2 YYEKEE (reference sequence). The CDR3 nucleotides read TGTGCCAGCAGCTTGGCTAGGGGTCCGTCCACCGGGGAGCTGTTTTTT. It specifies CASSLARGPSTGELFF.

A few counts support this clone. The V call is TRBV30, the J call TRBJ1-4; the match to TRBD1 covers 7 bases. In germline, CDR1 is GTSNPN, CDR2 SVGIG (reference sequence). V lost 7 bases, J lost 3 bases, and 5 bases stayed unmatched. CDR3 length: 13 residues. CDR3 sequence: CALIQGANEKLFF. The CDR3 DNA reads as TGTGCCTTGATCCAGGGGGCTAATGAAAAACTGTTTTTT.

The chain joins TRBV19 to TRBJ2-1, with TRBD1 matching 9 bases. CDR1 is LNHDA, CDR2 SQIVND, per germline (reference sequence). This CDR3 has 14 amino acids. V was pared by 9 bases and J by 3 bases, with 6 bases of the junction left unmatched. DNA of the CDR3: TGTGCCAGCGTCGGGACAGGGCTCTACAATGAGCAGTTCTTC. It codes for CASVGTGLYNEQFF.

The DNA of the CDR3 is TGTGCCAGCAGCCCCGGGACAGACTCGAACACCGGGGAGCTGTTTTTT. Protein: CASSPGTDSNTGELFF. The rearrangement joins TRBV4-2 to TRBJ2-2; 7 bases line up with TRBD1. The V segment lost 4 bases and the J segment 0 bases; nucleotides outside the gene matches: 5. Germline loops: CDR1 LGHNA, CDR2 YNFKEQ. The CDR3 covers 16 residues.

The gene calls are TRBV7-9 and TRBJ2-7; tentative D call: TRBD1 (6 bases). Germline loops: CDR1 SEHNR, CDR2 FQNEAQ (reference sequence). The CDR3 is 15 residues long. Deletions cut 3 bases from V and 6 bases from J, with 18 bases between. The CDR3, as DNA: TGTGCCAGCAGCTTTACAGGGACAAAGTCTGGCGAGCAGTACTTC. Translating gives CASSFTGTKSGEQYF.

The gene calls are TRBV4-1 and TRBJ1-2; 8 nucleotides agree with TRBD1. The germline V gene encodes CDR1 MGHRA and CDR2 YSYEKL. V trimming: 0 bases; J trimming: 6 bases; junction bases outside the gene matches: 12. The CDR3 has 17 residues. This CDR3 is CASSQEPMRAGGDGYTF. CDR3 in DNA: TGCGCCAGCAGCCAAGAACCAATGCGGGCAGGGGGCGATGGCTACACCTTC.

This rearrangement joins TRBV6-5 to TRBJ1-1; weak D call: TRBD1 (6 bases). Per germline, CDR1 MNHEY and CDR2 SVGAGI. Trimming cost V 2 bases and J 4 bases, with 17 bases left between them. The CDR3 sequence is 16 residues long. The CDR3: CASSYPVGAGVTEAFF. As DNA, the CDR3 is TGTGCCAGCAGTTACCCCGTAGGGGCAGGGGTCACTGAAGCTTTCTTT.

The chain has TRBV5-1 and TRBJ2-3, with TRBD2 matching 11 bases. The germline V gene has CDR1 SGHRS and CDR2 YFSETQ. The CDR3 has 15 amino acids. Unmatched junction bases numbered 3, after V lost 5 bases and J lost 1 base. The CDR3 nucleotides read TGCGCCAGCAGGACTAGCGGGGATCGCACAGATACGCAGTATTTT. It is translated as CASRTSGDRTDTQYF.

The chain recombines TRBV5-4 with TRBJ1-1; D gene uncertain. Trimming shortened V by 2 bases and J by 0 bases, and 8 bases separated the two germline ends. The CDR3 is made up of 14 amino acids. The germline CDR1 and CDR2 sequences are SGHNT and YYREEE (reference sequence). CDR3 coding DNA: TGTGCCAGCAGCTTACCGGGTGTGAACACTGAAGCTTTCTTT. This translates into CASSLPGVNTEAFF.

CDR3 sequence reads: CASSPRQTGTGYEKLFF. CDR3 DNA: TGTGCCAGCAGCCCCCGACAAACCGGGACAGGGTATGAAAAACTGTTTTTT. V and J are TRBV5-5 and TRBJ1-4, with 9 bases identical to TRBD1. Germline CDR1 SGHKS, CDR2 YYEKEE (reference sequence). J was trimmed by 6 bases and V by 4 bases; bases with no gene match: 13. This CDR3 has 17 residues.

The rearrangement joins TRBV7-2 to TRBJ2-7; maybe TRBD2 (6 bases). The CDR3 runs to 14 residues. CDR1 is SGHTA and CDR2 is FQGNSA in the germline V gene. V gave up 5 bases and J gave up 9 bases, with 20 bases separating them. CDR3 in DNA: TGTGCCAGCAGCCCGGGAGCCCCTCTACGAGGGCAGTACTTC. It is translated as CASSPGAPLRGQYF.

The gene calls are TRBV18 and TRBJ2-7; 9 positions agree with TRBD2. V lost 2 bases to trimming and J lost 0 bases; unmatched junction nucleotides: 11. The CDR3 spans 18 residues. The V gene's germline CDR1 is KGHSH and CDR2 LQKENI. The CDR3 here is CASSPVNSGRIPSYEQYF. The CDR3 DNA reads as TGTGCCAGCTCACCAGTGAACAGCGGGAGGATCCCCTCCTACGAGCAGTACTTC.

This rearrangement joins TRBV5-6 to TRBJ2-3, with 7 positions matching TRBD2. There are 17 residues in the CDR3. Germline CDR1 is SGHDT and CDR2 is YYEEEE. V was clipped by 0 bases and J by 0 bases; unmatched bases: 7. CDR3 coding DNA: TGTGCCAGCAGCTTGGAGTTAGCGGGTTTGAGCACAGATACGCAGTATTTT. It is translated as CASSLELAGLSTDTQYF.

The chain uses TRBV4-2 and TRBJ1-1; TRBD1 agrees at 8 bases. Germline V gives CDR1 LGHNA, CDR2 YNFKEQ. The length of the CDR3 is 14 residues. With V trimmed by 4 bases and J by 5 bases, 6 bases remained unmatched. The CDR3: CASSRDRQGTEAFF. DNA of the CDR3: TGTGCCAGCAGCCGGGACAGGCAGGGGACTGAAGCTTTCTTT.

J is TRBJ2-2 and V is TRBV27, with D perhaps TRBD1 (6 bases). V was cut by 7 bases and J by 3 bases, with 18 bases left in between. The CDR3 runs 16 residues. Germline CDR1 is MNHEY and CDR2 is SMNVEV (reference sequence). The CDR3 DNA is TGTGCCAGCACCCAATTCGGGACAAAACACACCGGGGAGCTGTTTTTT. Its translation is CASTQFGTKHTGELFF.

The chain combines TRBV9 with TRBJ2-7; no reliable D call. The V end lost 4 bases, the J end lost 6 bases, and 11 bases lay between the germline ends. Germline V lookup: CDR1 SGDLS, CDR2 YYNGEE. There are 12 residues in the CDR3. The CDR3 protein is CASSPNSGEQYF. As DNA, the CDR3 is TGTGCCAGCAGCCCAAATTCCGGCGAGCAGTACTTC.

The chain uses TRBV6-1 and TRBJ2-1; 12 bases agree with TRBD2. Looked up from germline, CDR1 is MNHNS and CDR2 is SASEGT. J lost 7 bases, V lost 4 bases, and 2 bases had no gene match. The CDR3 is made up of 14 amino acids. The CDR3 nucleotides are TGTGCCAGCAGTGGACTAGCGGGAGTAAATGAGCAGTTCTTC. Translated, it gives CASSGLAGVNEQFF.

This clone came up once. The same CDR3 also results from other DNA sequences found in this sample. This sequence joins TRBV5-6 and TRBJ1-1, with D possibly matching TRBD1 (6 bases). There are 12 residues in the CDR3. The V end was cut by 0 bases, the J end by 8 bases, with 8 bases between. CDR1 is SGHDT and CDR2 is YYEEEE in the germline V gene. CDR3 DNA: TGTGCCAGCAGCTTGGTACAGGGAGAAGCTTTCTTT. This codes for CASSLVQGEAFF.

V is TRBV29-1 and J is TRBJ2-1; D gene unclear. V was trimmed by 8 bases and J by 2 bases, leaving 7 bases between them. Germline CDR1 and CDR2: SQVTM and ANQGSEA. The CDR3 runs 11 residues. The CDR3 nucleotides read TGCAGCCCTGCTACCTACAATGAGCAGTTCTTC. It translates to CSPATYNEQFF.